Sequencing of this T cell receptor (beta chain) was carried out in a study of blood T cell repertoires in COVID-19. About the research overall: The origin of the acute and convalescent COVID-19 samples was the United States, Italy and Spain. Sources were T cells, B-cell-depleted T cells, or PBMCs; the material itself was cDNA or gDNA.

Per the original data handling: Researchers report that nucleated cell counts were estimated from reference gene primer amplification. Method: immunoSEQ multiplex PCR; TCRdb's copy keeps in-frame clones and lacks some. V and J calls plus clone size are reproduced from that table; the DNA served to infer D and trimming. The table has fewer than 300,000 clones, under 90% seen once. CDR3 length: 18 residues. Germline V CDR1 and CDR2: MNHNS, SASEGT. V was clipped by 4 bases and J by 0 bases; unmatched bases: 10. This clone occurred once. Sequences were obtained from peripheral blood. This sequence joins TRBV6-1 and TRBJ1-5; 9 positions agree with TRBD1. The TCR sequence derives from a woman in her late teens or twenties with acute or convalescent COVID-19. As DNA, the CDR3 is TGTGCCAGCAGTGTGTCCCCGACAGGGGGGATTAGCAATCAGCCCCAGCATTTT. Encoded protein: CASSVSPTGGISNQPQHF.